This entry features one T cell receptor (beta chain) sequence. The antigen is unknown. A far larger clone differs by one base, so this is likely a read error. TCR beta CDR3 amplification from genomic DNA was performed by two-round multiplex PCR. For every TRBV and TRBJ gene, a specific primer was used in first-round PCR. TCRdb re-analysed the multiplex PCR reads in MiXCR, keeping a single row per CDR3 protein. This sample carries around 60,000 distinct CDR3 sequences, approximately 26% of them seen once, and the ten largest clones take around 6.8%. Looked up from germline, CDR1 is MRHNA and CDR2 is SNTAGT. The CDR3 is made up of 14 amino acids. V was clipped by 6 bases and J by 10 bases, with 19 bases between them. This entry comes from a study of prognosis after radiotherapy for stage I lung cancer. Whole-study context: Without exception, patients with non-small cell lung cancer were deemed medically inoperable.

Overall study results and limits: Among expanded TCR clones, tumor specificity was not determined. Median unique TCR clone counts of about 9,700 versus 6,500 showed a fall after stereotactic body radiation therapy.

The sequence came from a donor aged 50 or older with non-small cell lung cancer. The rearrangement joins TRBV6-4 to TRBJ1-5; tentatively, D is TRBD1 (5 bases). The sample here was PBMCs, taken before or after stereotactic body radiation therapy (not recorded which). This CDR3 reads CASREGVGIHPQHF. CDR3 nucleotide sequence: TGTGCCAGCAGGGAAGGGGTAGGGATTCATCCCCAGCATTTT.